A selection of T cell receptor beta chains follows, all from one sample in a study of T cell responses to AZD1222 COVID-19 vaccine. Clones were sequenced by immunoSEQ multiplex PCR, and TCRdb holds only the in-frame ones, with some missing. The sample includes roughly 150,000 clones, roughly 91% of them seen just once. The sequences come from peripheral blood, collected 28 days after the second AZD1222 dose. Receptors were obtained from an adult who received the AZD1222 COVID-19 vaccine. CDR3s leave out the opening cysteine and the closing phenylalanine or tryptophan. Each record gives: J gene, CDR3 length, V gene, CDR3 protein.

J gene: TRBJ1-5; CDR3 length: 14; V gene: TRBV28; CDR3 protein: ASRPRGGDSNQPQH
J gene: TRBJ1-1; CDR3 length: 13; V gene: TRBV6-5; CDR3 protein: ASSYSRQGRTEAF
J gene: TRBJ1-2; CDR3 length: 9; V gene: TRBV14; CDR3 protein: ASSQGGGYT
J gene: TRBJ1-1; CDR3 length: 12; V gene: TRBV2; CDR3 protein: ASSAGTGITEAF
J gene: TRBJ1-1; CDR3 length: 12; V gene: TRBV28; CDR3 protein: ASLNSGQGGRAF
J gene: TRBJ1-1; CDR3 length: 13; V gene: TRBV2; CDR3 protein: ASSEFGSRNTEAF
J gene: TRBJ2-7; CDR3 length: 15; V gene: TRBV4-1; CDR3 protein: ASSQDSFARLRREQY
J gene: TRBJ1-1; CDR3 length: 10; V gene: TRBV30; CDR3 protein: ARQQGNTEAF
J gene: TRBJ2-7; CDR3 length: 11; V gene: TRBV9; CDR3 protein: ASSVDSQYEQY
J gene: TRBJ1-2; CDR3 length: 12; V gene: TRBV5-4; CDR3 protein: ASRFGGFNYGYT
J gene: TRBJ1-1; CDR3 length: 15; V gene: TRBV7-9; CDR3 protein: ASSYPAGRGQNTEAF
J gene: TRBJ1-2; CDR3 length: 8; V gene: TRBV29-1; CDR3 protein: SVADSLLT
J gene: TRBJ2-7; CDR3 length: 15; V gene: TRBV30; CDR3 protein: AWNTLPGTSASYEQY
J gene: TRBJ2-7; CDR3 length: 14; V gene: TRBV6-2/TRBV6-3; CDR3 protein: ASSYSGQGLDYEQY
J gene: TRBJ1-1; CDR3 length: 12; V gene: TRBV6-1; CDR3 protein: ASSEAPPGTEAF
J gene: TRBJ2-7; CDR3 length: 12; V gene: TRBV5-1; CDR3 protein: ASRPRDTGHEQY
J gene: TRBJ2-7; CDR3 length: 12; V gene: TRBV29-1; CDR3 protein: SVRPGLSSYEQY
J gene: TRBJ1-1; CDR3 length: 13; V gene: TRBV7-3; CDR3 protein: ASSLSGARNTEAF
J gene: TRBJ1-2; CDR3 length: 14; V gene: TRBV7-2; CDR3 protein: ASSPGTGLANYGYT
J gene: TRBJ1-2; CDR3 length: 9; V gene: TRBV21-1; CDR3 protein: ASSKTRSYT
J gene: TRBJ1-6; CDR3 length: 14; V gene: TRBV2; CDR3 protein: ASSQVGLLINSPLH
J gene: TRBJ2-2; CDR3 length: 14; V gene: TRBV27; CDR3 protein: ASTHFVGGSHGELF
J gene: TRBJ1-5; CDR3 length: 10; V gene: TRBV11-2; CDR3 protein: ASSRSDQPQH
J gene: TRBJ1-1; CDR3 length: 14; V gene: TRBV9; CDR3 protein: ASSAFWNKENTEAF
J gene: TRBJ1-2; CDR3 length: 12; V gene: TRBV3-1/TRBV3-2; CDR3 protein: ASSQRSGDYGYT
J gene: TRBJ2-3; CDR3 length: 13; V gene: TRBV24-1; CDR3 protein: ATSTSGGGTDTQY
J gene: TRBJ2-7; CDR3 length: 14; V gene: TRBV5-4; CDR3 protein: ASSLNSGGSSYEQY
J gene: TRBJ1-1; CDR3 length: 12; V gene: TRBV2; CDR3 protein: ASVVGGGSWEAF
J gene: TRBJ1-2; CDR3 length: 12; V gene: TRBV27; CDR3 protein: ASSSVGAGYGYT
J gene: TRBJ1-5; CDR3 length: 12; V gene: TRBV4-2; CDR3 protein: ASSQDSRDQPQH
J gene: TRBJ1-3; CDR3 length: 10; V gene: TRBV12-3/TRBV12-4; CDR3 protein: ASSLARVAIY
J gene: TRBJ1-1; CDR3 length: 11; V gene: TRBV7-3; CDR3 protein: ASSAGQGAAAF
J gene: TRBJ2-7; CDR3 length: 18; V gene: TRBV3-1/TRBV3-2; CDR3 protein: ASSQGRSWIPGTGPCEQY
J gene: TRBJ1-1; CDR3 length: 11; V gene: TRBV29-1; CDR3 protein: SAIREINTEAF
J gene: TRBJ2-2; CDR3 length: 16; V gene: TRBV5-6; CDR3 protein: ASSSTSGGDFFTGELF
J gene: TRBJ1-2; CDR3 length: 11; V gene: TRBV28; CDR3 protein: ASSFVRGDGYT
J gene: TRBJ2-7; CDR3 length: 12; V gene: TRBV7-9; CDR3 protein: ASSQGEGGNEQY
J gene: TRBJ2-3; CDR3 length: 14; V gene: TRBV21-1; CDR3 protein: AAGDSGAPSTDTQY
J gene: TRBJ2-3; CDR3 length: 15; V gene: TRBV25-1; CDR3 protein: ASSEYSSPGWVDTQY
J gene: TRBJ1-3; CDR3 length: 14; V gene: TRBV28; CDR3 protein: ASSFPTWVGSNTIY
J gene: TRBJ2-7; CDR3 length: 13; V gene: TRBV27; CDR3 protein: ASSPAGSGNYEQY
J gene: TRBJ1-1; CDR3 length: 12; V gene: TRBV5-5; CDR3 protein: ASSFGGMDTEAF
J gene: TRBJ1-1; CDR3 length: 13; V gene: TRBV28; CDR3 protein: ASNPLGQGNTEAF
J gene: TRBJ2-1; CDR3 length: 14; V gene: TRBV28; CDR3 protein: ASSFRFSGALDEQF
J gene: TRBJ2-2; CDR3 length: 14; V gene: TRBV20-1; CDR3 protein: SASRQGASRTGELF
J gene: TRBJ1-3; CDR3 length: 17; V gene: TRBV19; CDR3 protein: ASSEGAGTSGSSGNTIY
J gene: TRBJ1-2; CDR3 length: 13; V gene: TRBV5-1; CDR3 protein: ASSLQTGGGYGYT
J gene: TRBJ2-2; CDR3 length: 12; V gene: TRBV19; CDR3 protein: ASSIVQNTGELF
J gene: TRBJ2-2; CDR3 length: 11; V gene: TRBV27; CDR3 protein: ASSFYHTGELF
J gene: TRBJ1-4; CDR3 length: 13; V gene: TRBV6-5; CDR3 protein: ASSYRQGHGEKLF
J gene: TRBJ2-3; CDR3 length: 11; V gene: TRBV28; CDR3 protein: ASRDSGTDTQY